These T cell receptor beta chains were read from a single sample in a study of blood T cell repertoires in COVID-19. Profiled with immunoSEQ multiplex PCR; TCRdb holds only in-frame clones, not every one. Of 100,000 to 150,000 clones in the sample, 85% were seen once. Sequenced input: peripheral blood. The receptors come from an elderly man with active or convalescent COVID-19. CDR3s include the opening cysteine and the closing phenylalanine or tryptophan. The D gene is left open where the match is weak.

j_gene,v_gene,d_gene,CDR3nt,CDR3aa
TRBJ1-2,TRBV30,TRBD1,TGTGCCTGGAGCCAGGGGGCGCGGGACTATGGCTACACCTTC,CAWSQGARDYGYTF
TRBJ1-2,TRBV7-3,NA,TGTGCCAGCAGCTCAAGGCAGGGTGGCGGCTACACCTTC,CASSSRQGGGYTF
TRBJ1-1,TRBV30,NA,TGTGCCTGGACCGGGTACACTGAAGCTTTCTTT,CAWTGYTEAFF
TRBJ1-1,TRBV28,NA,TGTGCCAGCAGTATGGGGAGGGAAGCTTTCTTT,CASSMGREAFF
TRBJ1-2,TRBV2,TRBD1,TGTGCCAGCAGTCGACAGGGGGCTACGGGAGGCTACACCTTC,CASSRQGATGGYTF
TRBJ1-1,TRBV19,NA,TGTGCCAGTATCCGGGAGAGTGAAGCTTTCTTT,CASIRESEAFF
TRBJ2-1,TRBV12-3/TRBV12-4,NA,TGTGCCAGCAGGGCGACAGGCTACAATGAGCAGTTCTTC,CASRATGYNEQFF
TRBJ2-2,TRBV19,NA,TGTGCCAGTATCTGGCAGGGTACCGGGGAGCTGTTTTTT,CASIWQGTGELFF
TRBJ2-6,TRBV27,NA,TGTGCCAGCAGTCGTACAGGTTATAGCTCTGGGGCCAACGTCCTGACTTTC,CASSRTGYSSGANVLTF
TRBJ2-5,TRBV5-1,NA,TGCGCCAGCAGCCCGTCCGCGGCGCTACAAGAGACCCAGTACTTC,CASSPSAALQETQYF
TRBJ2-7,TRBV30,TRBD2,TGTGCCTGGAGAGAGGTAGCGGGAGGGCTTGAGCAGTACTTC,CAWREVAGGLEQYF
TRBJ1-6,TRBV3-1/TRBV3-2,NA,TGTGCCAGCAGCGGTTCCCCCGACAGACCTCCCCACTTT,CASSGSPDRPPHF
TRBJ2-1,TRBV9,NA,TGTGCCAGCAGCGAGGGACTTTTCTCCTACAATGAGCAGTTCTTC,CASSEGLFSYNEQFF
TRBJ2-2,TRBV5-4,NA,TGTGCCAGCAGCTTGGAGCTAGCTAACACCGGGGAGCTGTTTTTT,CASSLELANTGELFF
TRBJ2-7,TRBV6-2/TRBV6-3,TRBD1,TGTGCCAGCAGCCCCGGACAGGGCGTCGCCTACGAGCAGTACTTC,CASSPGQGVAYEQYF
TRBJ2-5,TRBV7-2,NA,TGTGCCAGCAGCTTAACACAAGAGACCCAGTACTTC,CASSLTQETQYF
TRBJ1-6,TRBV10-3,NA,TGTGCCATCAGTGATTCCGAAAACGAGGGAGCGCCCCTCCACTTT,CAISDSENEGAPLHF
TRBJ1-1,TRBV19,TRBD1,TGTGCCAGTAGTATTGCGTGGGGCAGGGGGTACACTGAAGCTTTCTTT,CASSIAWGRGYTEAFF
TRBJ1-5,TRBV24-1,NA,TGTGCCACCAGTGTTGGAGGGTCTAGCAATCAGCCCCAGCATTTT,CATSVGGSSNQPQHF
TRBJ2-1,TRBV19,TRBD2,TGTGCCAGTAGTATTGCAGCGGGGGTATCCTACAATGAGCAGTTCTTC,CASSIAAGVSYNEQFF
TRBJ1-4,TRBV20-1,TRBD1,TGCAGTGCCCCGGGACAGTTGGAACTGTTTTTT,CSAPGQLELFF
TRBJ1-1,TRBV6-6,TRBD1,TGTGCCAGCAGCCGAGGACAGGGGGCCTCAACGAACACTGAAGCTTTCTTT,CASSRGQGASTNTEAFF
TRBJ1-2,TRBV28,NA,TGTGCCACCCTCCCCGAGGAGGGCTACACCTTC,CATLPEEGYTF
TRBJ2-1,TRBV5-1,TRBD2,TGCGCCAGCAGCTTAGTTGGGACTAGCGGGGACGGTGAGCAGTTCTTC,CASSLVGTSGDGEQFF
TRBJ2-2,TRBV18,TRBD2,TGTGCCAGCTCACCAGCCGGACTAGCGGGAAGGACCGGGGAGCTGTTTTTT,CASSPAGLAGRTGELFF
TRBJ1-2,TRBV19,NA,TGTGCCAGTACCCCGGGGCAGGGGCGTACCGCTAACTATGGCTACACCTTC,CASTPGQGRTANYGYTF
TRBJ2-5,TRBV29-1,NA,TGCAGCGGTGCCTCTCAGAGGGGGGAGACCCAGTACTTC,CSGASQRGETQYF
TRBJ1-2,TRBV28,NA,TGTGCCAGCAGTTTAGGGAGCGGGCCCGGCTATGGCTACACCTTC,CASSLGSGPGYGYTF